The 2 T cell receptor beta chains below were found in one sample sequenced in a study of blood T cells in healthy people across ages. The authors ran a second PCR of roughly 7 to 11 cycles using a sample-barcoded 5' primer and a J-beta primer mix. Each CDR3 protein gets one entry after TCRdb re-called the 5' RACE reads with MiXCR. The repertoire holds 700,000 or so distinct CDR3 sequences, with around two fifths as singletons. The sequenced material came from blood. These receptors all stem from an elderly man in good health.

CDR3: CSARNLQRSNTEAFF. In DNA, the CDR3 is TGCAGTGCTAGAAACTTACAGAGATCGAACACTGAAGCTTTCTTT. The chain employs TRBV20-1 and TRBJ1-1, with D unresolved. The CDR3 is 15 amino acids. V gave up 2 bases and J gave up 1 base, with 14 bases separating them. The germline gives CDR1 DFQATT, CDR2 SNEGSKA (reference sequence).

This clonotype was counted once. This likely comes from a read error, as the CDR3 has no conserved phenylalanine or tryptophan at its end. The J gene is TRBJ2-1, the V gene TRBV28; 8 bases are a match to TRBD2. Gene TRBJ2-7 matches the end of the DNA better, so the J call may be wrong. This CDR3 contains 16 residues. Germline lookup yields CDR1 MDHEN and CDR2 SYDVKM. CDR3 DNA: TGTGCCAGCAGTCTCACCGGGGGGGGCCTCTACAATGAGCAGTACCTC. Translation: CASSLTGGGLYNEQYL.